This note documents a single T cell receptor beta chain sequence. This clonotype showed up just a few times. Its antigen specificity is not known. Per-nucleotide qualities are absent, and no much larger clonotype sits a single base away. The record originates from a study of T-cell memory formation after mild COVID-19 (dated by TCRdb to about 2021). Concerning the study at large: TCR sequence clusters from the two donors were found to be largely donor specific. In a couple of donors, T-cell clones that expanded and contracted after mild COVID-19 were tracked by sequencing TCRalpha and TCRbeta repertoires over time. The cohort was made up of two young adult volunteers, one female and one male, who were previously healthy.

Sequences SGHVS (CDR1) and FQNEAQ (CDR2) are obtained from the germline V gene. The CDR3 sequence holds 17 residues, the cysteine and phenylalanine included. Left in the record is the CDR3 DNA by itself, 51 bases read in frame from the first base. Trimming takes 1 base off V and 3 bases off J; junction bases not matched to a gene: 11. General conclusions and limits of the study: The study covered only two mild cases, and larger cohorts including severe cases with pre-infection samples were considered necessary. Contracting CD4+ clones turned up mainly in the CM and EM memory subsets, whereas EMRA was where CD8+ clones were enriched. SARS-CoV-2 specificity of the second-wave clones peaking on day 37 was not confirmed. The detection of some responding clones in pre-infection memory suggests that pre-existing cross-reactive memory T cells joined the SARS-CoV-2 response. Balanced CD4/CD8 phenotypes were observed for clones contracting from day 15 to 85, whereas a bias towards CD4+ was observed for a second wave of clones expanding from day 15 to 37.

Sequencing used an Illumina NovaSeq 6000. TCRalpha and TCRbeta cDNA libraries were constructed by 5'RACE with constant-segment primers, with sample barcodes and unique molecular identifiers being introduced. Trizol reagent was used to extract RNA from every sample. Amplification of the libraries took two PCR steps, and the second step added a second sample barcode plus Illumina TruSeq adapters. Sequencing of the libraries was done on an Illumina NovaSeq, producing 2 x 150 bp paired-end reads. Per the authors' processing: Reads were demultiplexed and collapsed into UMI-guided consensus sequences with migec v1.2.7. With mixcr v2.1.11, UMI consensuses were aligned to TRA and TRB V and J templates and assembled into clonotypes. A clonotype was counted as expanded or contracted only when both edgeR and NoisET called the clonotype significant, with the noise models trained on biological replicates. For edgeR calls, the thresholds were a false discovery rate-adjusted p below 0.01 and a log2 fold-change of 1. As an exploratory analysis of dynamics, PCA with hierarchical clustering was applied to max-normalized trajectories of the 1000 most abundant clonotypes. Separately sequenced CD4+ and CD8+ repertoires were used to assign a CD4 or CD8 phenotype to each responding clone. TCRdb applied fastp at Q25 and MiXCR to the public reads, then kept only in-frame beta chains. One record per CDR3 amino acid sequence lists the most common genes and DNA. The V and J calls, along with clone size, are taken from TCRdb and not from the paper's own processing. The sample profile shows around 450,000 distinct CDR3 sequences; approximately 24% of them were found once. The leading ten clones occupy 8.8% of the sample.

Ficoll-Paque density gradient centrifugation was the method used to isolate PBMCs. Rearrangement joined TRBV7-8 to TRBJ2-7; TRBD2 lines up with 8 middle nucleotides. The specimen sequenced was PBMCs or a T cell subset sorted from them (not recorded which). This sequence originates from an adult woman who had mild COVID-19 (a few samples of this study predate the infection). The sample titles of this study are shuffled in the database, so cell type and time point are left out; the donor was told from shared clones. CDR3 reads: CASSLVTGLEEGYEQYF. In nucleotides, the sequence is TGTGCCAGCAGCTTAGTCACGGGACTAGAGGAGGGCTACGAGCAGTACTTC.